The sample holds many counts of the clone carrying this T cell receptor (beta chain). Antigen specificity is unknown. These data are taken from a study of breast tumors, draining lymph nodes, adjacent tissues. Overall study findings and caveats: Tumor and nontumor repertoires were significantly more similar in luminal-like than in basal-like breast cancer. Compared with lymph nodes, tumors were less diverse; compared with nontumor tissue, more.

TCRdb re-called the multiplex PCR reads with MiXCR, one entry per CDR3 protein. The sample gives about 120,000 distinct CDR3 sequences, around 20% of which show up once; 3% to 4% is in the top ten. With V trimmed by 3 bases and J by 5 bases, 10 bases remained unmatched. Germline V gives CDR1 SGHTA, CDR2 FQGNSA. CDR3 length equals 15 residues. Breast cancer patients provided tissue from their axillary draining lymph nodes. Sequenced: axillary lymph node tissue. The chain joins TRBV7-2 to TRBJ2-7; 7 positions match TRBD2. This receptor was identified in a female donor with breast cancer. Some clones in this sample may be carry-over from other donors' samples. This chain's CDR3 is CASSFSSWRENEQYF. The CDR3 nucleotides are TGTGCCAGCAGCTTCAGTAGCTGGCGGGAGAACGAGCAGTACTTC.